The rows below give T cell receptor beta chains drawn from one sample of a study of cytomegalovirus exposure and HLA in healthy donors. Here immunoSEQ multiplex PCR was the method, and the copy in TCRdb shows in-frame clones only, minus some. The table records under 250,000 clones, 75% to 85% of them present only once. Sequenced material: PBMCs. Every receptor here comes from a woman between 50 and 59 years old in good health and CMV-seronegative. Each CDR3 is given with its conserved first and last residue. Fields, in order: V gene, clone size, J gene, D gene, CDR3 DNA, CDR3 protein. D genes are given only for firm matches. Size is stated for part of the rows, as once, few or many counts, or as a class when the clone is expanded.

TRBV2	.	TRBJ2-1	TRBD1	TGTGCCAGCAGTAGAATGTCGGGGCAGGGGGCGGTTGAGCAGTTCTTC	CASSRMSGQGAVEQFF
TRBV18	once	TRBJ1-4	TRBD1	TGTGCCAGCACACAGGGGGCAAATGAAAAACTGTTTTTT	CASTQGANEKLFF
TRBV27	.	TRBJ2-7	TRBD2	TGTGCCAGCAGTCTAAATCCCGGGACTAGCGACACCTACGAGCAGTACTTC	CASSLNPGTSDTYEQYF
TRBV28	.	TRBJ1-1	.	TGTGCCAGCAGTTTTCACGGAGACACTGAAGCTTTCTTT	CASSFHGDTEAFF
TRBV5-1	once	TRBJ2-2	TRBD1	TGCGCCAGCACATTAGGGCCGACAGGGACGGGCGGGGAGCTGTTTTTT	CASTLGPTGTGGELFF
TRBV28	.	TRBJ1-5	TRBD1	TGTGCCAGCGCTTGGCATCCGGGACAGAGAGCCAGTCAGCCCCAGCATTTT	CASAWHPGQRASQPQHF
TRBV29-1	.	TRBJ2-5	.	TGCAGCGGTAGAGCTGTCCGCCAAGAGACCCAGTACTTC	CSGRAVRQETQYF
TRBV12-5	.	TRBJ2-3	.	TGTGCTAGTGGTTTAGGTGGAGGGCCAGATACGCAGTATTTT	CASGLGGGPDTQYF
TRBV27	.	TRBJ1-1	.	TGTGCCAGCCGGGCCCTCCAGGGTAGGGACATGAACACTGAAGCTTTCTTT	CASRALQGRDMNTEAFF
TRBV5-1	.	TRBJ1-4	.	TGCGCCAGCAGCTTGGGAGGTTACGCAGGGATGGGAGAAAAACTGTTTTTT	CASSLGGYAGMGEKLFF
TRBV27	.	TRBJ2-3	TRBD1	TGTGCCAGATGTAAGGGGGCCCGCACAGATACGCAGTATTTT	CARCKGARTDTQYF
TRBV19	.	TRBJ1-2	.	TGTGCCAGTAGTAATGCACCACCCCGGGGCTACACCTTC	CASSNAPPRGYTF
TRBV6-5	.	TRBJ1-2	TRBD1	TGTGCCAGCAGCCTTGGACAGGGGGCTGGCGGCTACACCTTC	CASSLGQGAGGYTF
TRBV4-3	.	TRBJ2-1	TRBD2	TGCGCCAGCAGCCAAGATTGGGCTAGCGGGACCTACAATGAGCAGTTCTTC	CASSQDWASGTYNEQFF
TRBV11-2	.	TRBJ2-3	.	TGTGCCAGCAGCTTAAGATCTGGCGGGACAGATACGCAGTATTTT	CASSLRSGGTDTQYF
TRBV11-2	.	TRBJ2-6	.	TGTGCCAGCAGCCATATCGGAAACAGGGCTGGGGCCAACGTCCTGACTTTC	CASSHIGNRAGANVLTF
TRBV28	.	TRBJ2-5	TRBD1	TGTGCCAGCAGGACAGGGTCCCAATACCAAGAGACCCAGTACTTC	CASRTGSQYQETQYF
TRBV5-6	.	TRBJ2-1	.	TGTGCCAGCAGCTTGGTTGGCCAAGAGCAGTTCTTC	CASSLVGQEQFF
TRBV7-9	.	TRBJ1-5	TRBD1	TGTGCCAGCAGCGGACAGGGCCTTTATAGCAATCAGCCCCAGCATTTT	CASSGQGLYSNQPQHF
TRBV30	few	TRBJ1-2	.	TGTGCCAGAGCCATTAACTATGGCTACACCTTC	CARAINYGYTF
TRBV6-5	.	TRBJ2-7	.	TGTGCCAGCAGTTACCCCGCTCAGGTGGGCTACGAGCAGTACTTC	CASSYPAQVGYEQYF
TRBV4-1	.	TRBJ1-3	TRBD1	TGCGCCAGCAGCCAAGGACAGGGAGGTGGAAACACCATATATTTT	CASSQGQGGGNTIYF
TRBV29-1	.	TRBJ1-2	.	TGCAGCGTTGAAGATCTAGTGGGCTATGGCTACACCTTC	CSVEDLVGYGYTF